The T cell receptor (beta chain) described here comes from a study of naive and memory T cell subsets. The J segment lost 7 bases and the V segment lost 4 bases, leaving 7 bases of the junction unmatched. The V gene's germline CDR1 is MDHEN and CDR2 SYDVKM. The CDR3 consists of 13 residues. The table lists this clonotype with many counts. An equimolar mix of two oligonucleotides served as the beta constant-region primer for TRBC1 and TRBC2. The ligated cDNA underwent four PCR rounds using SP2 and nested alpha and beta constant-region primers. From the UMI-ligation and nested PCR reads, TCRdb called clonotypes with MiXCR, one entry per CDR3 protein. The table includes roughly 80,000 distinct CDR3 sequences, about 9.9% detected once.

The sample comprised naive CD8+ T cells from blood. The source is a human donor in good health. This chain links TRBV28 with TRBJ2-7, with 7 bases aligning to TRBD1. CDR3 DNA sequence: TGTGCCAGCAGTTCGGGACAGAACTCGGAGCAGTACTTC. It is translated as CASSSGQNSEQYF.